Each of the 2 T cell receptor beta chains below was sequenced from the same sample in a study of molecular identifiers for immune sequencing clone quantification. TCRdb recomputed calls from the PCR reads with MiXCR, one row per CDR3 protein. The table has approximately 500,000 distinct CDR3 sequences, over 20% seen once. The sequencing sample was made of naive CD8+ T cells from blood, with Jurkat cell RNA spiked in. This sample's subset: FACS-sorted CD8+CD4-CCR7+CD45RA+ naive T cells. These receptor sequences come from a human donor in good health. Some libraries in this study had Jurkat cell RNA spiked in.

This clonotype occurred a few times. The rearrangement joins TRBV19 to TRBJ2-7; TRBD2 aligns across 7 bases. Trimming removed 3 bases from V and 1 base from J; junction bases left unmatched: 6. CDR1 is LNHDA and CDR2 is SQIVND in the germline V gene (reference sequence). This CDR3 spans 15 amino acids. The DNA for the CDR3 is TGTGCCAGTAGTATCGGAAGCGGGGAATCCTACGAGCAGTACTTC. This sequence encodes CASSIGSGESYEQYF.

The chain couples TRBV30 to TRBJ2-3; D not certain. The germline V gene encodes CDR1 GTSNPN and CDR2 SVGIG (reference sequence). The V gene lost 3 bases and the J gene lost 3 bases, with 1 base spanning the gap. The length of the CDR3 is 10 residues. The CDR3 DNA reads as TGTGCCTGGAGGACAGATACGCAGTATTTT. This translates into CAWRTDTQYF.